The 5 T cell receptor beta chains below all came from one sample that was sequenced in a study of technical replicates of blood from a few donors. Profiled with immunoSEQ multiplex PCR; TCRdb holds only in-frame clones, not every one. The table shows some 80,000 clones, with roughly 93% occurring only once. Input material: T cells isolated from PBMCs. These receptors came from a human donor in good health.

This chain joins TRBV5-1 and TRBJ2-3; 7 bases are a match to TRBD1. The junction had 3 bases not matched to a gene; V was cut back by 0 bases and J by 2 bases. CDR3 size: 15 residues. Per germline, CDR1 SGHRS and CDR2 YFSETQ. CDR3 loop: CASSLGGQYTDTQYF. DNA for the CDR3: TGCGCCAGCAGCTTGGGGGGACAGTACACAGATACGCAGTATTTT.

The chain is built from TRBV19 and TRBJ2-3, with 9 bases identical to TRBD2. The V gene's germline CDR1 is LNHDA and CDR2 SQIVND (reference sequence). The trim removed 6 bases at V and 0 bases at J, leaving 7 bases unmatched. The CDR3 has 16 amino acids. The CDR3 DNA reads as TGTGCCAGTAGAACTAGCGGGCTTTCTAGCACAGATACGCAGTATTTT. Its translation is CASRTSGLSSTDTQYF. The full variable domain, with the rest looked up from reference TRBV19 and TRBJ2-3, is DGGITQSPKYLFRKEGQNVTLSCEQNLNHDAMYWYRQDPGQGLRLIYYSQIVNDFQKGDIAEGYSVSREKKESFPLTVTSAQKNPTAFYLCASRTSGLSSTDTQYFGPGTRLTVL.

The chain recombines TRBV5-6 with TRBJ1-1; possible D gene TRBD1, 6 bases. Germline values: CDR1 SGHDT, CDR2 YYEEEE. The CDR3 extends over 15 amino acids. Trimming took 6 bases from V and 6 from J, leaving 21 bases between them. CDR3 nucleotides: TGTGCCAGCAACCCCGCCGTAGCGGGGGCAGCTGAAGCTTTCTTT. This codes for CASNPAVAGAAEAFF.

The chain uses TRBV30 and TRBJ1-2; D not resolved. Germline V lookup: CDR1 GTSNPN, CDR2 SVGIG (reference sequence). The CDR3 is made up of 14 amino acids. Trimming cost V 0 bases and J 4 bases, with 12 bases left between them. As DNA, the CDR3 is TGTGCCTGGAGTGTGGAGGGAATAAGCTATGGCTACACCTTC. As protein: CAWSVEGISYGYTF.

The chain uses TRBV10-3 and TRBJ2-2, with TRBD2 identical over 7 bases. Germline V CDR1 and CDR2: ENHRY, SYGVKD. This CDR3 has 16 amino acids. Trimming at V came to 0 bases and at J to 4 bases, leaving 5 bases not matched to a gene. CDR3 region: CAISESPASGTGELFF. In DNA form, the CDR3 reads TGTGCCATCAGTGAGTCTCCGGCTAGCGGCACCGGGGAGCTGTTTTTT.